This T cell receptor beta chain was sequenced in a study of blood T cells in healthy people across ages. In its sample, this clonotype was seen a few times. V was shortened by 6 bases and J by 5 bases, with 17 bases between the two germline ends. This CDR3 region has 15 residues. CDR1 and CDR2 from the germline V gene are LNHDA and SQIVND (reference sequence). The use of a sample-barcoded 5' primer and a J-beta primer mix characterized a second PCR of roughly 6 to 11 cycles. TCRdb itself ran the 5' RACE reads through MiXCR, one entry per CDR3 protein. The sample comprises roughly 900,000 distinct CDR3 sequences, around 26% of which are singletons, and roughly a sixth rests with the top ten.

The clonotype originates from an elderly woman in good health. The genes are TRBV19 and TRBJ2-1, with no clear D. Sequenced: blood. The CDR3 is CASSPRTGLDNEQFF. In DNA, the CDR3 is TGTGCCAGTAGCCCGAGGACGGGCTTGGACAATGAGCAGTTCTTC.